Sequencing of this T cell receptor (beta chain) was carried out in a study of T cell clones after liver transplantation. Across the study: Draws occurred before transplant, before withdrawal, and after complete or failed withdrawal.

This table comes from immunoSEQ multiplex PCR, and its TCRdb copy is limited to in-frame clones, with some not included. This table has approximately 22,000 clones, about 94% appearing once. The germline V gene encodes CDR1 MDHEN and CDR2 SYDVKM. The CDR3 runs 15 residues. Trimming removed 2 bases from V and 2 bases from J, with 13 bases in between. The chain uses TRBV28 and TRBJ2-7; D is perhaps TRBD2 (7 bases). The TCR sequence derives from a human patient who received a liver transplant. These T cells may partly come from the graft donor. Here the sequenced sample was CD8+ T cells from blood, taken less than 28 months after liver transplant. CDR3 region: CASSLIGGAPYEQYF. The CDR3 DNA sequence: TGTGCCAGCAGTTTAATTGGGGGGGCCCCCTACGAGCAGTACTTC.